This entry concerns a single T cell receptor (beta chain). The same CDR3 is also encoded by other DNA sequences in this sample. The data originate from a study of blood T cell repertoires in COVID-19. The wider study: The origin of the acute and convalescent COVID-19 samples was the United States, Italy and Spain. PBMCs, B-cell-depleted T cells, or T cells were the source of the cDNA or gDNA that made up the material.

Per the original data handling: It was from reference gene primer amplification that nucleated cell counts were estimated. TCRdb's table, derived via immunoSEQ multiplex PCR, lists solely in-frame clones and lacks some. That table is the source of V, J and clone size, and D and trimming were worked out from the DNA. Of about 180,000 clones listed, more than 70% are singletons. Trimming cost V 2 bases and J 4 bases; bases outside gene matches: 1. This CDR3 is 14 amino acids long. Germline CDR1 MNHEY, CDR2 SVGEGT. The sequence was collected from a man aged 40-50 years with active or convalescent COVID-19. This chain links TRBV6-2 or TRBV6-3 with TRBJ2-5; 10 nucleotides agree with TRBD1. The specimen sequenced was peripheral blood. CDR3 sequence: CASSYGTGVETQYF. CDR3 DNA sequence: TGTGCCAGCAGTTACGGGACAGGGGTAGAGACCCAGTACTTC.